A selection of T cell receptor beta chains follows, all from one sample in a study of T cells in localized non-small cell lung cancer. Data came from immunoSEQ multiplex PCR; TCRdb stores just in-frame clones and leaves some out. Of about 31,000 clones in the sample, 88% were seen once. Source: peripheral blood mononuclear cells, taken before any cancer treatment. The source of these receptors is a woman aged 40-70 years with stage III lung adenocarcinoma. Both conserved end residues are part of each CDR3. The D gene is left open where the match is weak. A row's size may be missing; if present it is once, few, many or a size class.

d_call | j_call | v_call | clone_size | cdr3_nt | cdr3_aa
. | TRBJ2-7 | TRBV12-5 | . | TGTGCTAGTGGTCATCGCCCCCAGTACTTC | CASGHRPQYF
TRBD2 | TRBJ2-1 | TRBV30 | . | TGTGCCTGGAGTGTACCACTAGCGGGGCCTAATGAGCAGTTCTTC | CAWSVPLAGPNEQFF
. | TRBJ2-2 | TRBV5-5 | once | TGTGCCAGCAGCTTGAGGGGTAGGGGCGAGAACACCGGGGAGCTGTTTTTT | CASSLRGRGENTGELFF
. | TRBJ2-5 | TRBV9 | . | TGTGCCAGCAGCGTAGGCTCAGGGACTCAAGAGACCCAGTACTTC | CASSVGSGTQETQYF
TRBD2 | TRBJ2-2 | TRBV7-2 | . | TGTGCCAGCAGCAGCGGGTTAGCGGGAGGGAACACCGGGGAGCTGTTTTTT | CASSSGLAGGNTGELFF
. | TRBJ2-3 | TRBV25-1 | . | TGTGCCAGCACCCAGGGGGGCGGGACGACAGATACGCAGTATTTT | CASTQGGGTTDTQYF
. | TRBJ1-2 | TRBV27 | . | TGTGCCAGCAGATACGCCAGATCTAACTATGGCTACACCTTC | CASRYARSNYGYTF
. | TRBJ2-5 | TRBV29-1 | . | TGCAGCGTTGAGGGCCGTACAACTGGGTACCAAGAGACCCAGTACTTC | CSVEGRTTGYQETQYF
. | TRBJ1-2 | TRBV27 | . | TGTGCCAGCAGTTTAAAGGGCAGGGTTTATGGCTACACCTTC | CASSLKGRVYGYTF
TRBD1 | TRBJ2-7 | TRBV7-6 | . | TGTGCCAGCAGCCCCCTTCTGGGGACAGGGCCCTACGAGCAGTACTTC | CASSPLLGTGPYEQYF
. | TRBJ1-1 | TRBV5-1 | . | TGCGCCAGCAGCTTGGCTGGCAGGGAAACTGAAGCTTTCTTT | CASSLAGRETEAFF
TRBD1 | TRBJ2-7 | TRBV2 | . | TGTGCCAGCAGTGAAACTTCGAGTGGGACAGGATACTCCTACGAGCAGTACTTC | CASSETSSGTGYSYEQYF
. | TRBJ1-2 | TRBV28 | . | TGTGCCAGCAGGGACCCGGGGCTCGTCTATGGCTACACCTTC | CASRDPGLVYGYTF
. | TRBJ1-2 | TRBV6-1 | . | TGTGCCAGCAGTTGGTCCCAGGGTCCCTATGGCTACACCTTC | CASSWSQGPYGYTF
TRBD2 | TRBJ2-7 | TRBV4-1 | . | TGCGCCAGCAGCCAGGAACTAGCGGGGACCTACGAGCAGTACTTC | CASSQELAGTYEQYF
. | TRBJ1-2 | TRBV20-1 | once | TGCAGTGCTACGGCCCCAGGGGGCTACACCTTC | CSATAPGGYTF
TRBD1 | TRBJ2-1 | TRBV9 | . | TGTGCCAGCAGCCTGACAGGGGAAAACAATGAGCAGTTCTTC | CASSLTGENNEQFF
. | TRBJ1-4 | TRBV11-2 | few | TGTGCCAGCAGCTTACAGACGGGTGAAAAACTGTTTTTT | CASSLQTGEKLFF